This TCR beta chain was documented in a study of blood T cell repertoires in COVID-19. Study-wide context: Samples representing acute and convalescent COVID-19 were sourced from the United States, Italy and Spain. T cells, B-cell-depleted T cells, or PBMCs supplied cDNA or gDNA.

Per the authors' pipeline: The authors estimated nucleated cell counts from reference gene primer amplification. Clones were sequenced by immunoSEQ multiplex PCR, and TCRdb holds only the in-frame ones, with some missing. V, J and clone size reflect that table, while D and trimming were determined from the DNA. The sample gives approximately 300,000 clones, approximately 89% of which show up once; 1.5% to 2% is in the top ten. This CDR3 has 12 amino acids. Trimming took off 3 bases at V and 4 bases at J, with 7 bases between the two ends. Germline V CDR1 and CDR2: GTSNPN, SVGIG (reference sequence). Those enrolled in Seattle joined during active infection and were followed longitudinally afterward.

Sequenced: peripheral blood. The sequence derives from a woman in her 30s with COVID-19, enrolled during active disease. The chain recombines TRBV30 with TRBJ1-5; D gene ambiguous. This CDR3 reads CAWSSENQPQHF. The CDR3, as DNA: TGTGCCTGGAGCAGTGAAAATCAGCCCCAGCATTTT. The full variable domain, its missing parts supplied by reference TRBV30 and TRBJ1-5, is SQTIHQWPATLVQPVGSPLSLECTVEGTSNPNLYWYRQAAGRGLQLLFYSVGIGQISSEVPQNLSASRPQDRQFILSSKKLLLSDSGFYLCAWSSENQPQHFGDGTRLSIL.